This TCR beta chain was observed in a study of early T cells in non-severe SARS-CoV-2 infection (dated by TCRdb to about 2021). For the wider study: TCR sequencing used bulk RNA from unsorted whole blood, so alpha and beta chains could not be paired.

This was a case-control study nested in a cohort of healthcare workers in London, UK, who had nasopharyngeal swab PCR tests and blood samples taken every week. Healthcare workers were recruited between 23 and 31 March 2020, during the week of the UK lockdown, and were followed weekly for up to about 15 weeks. General study outcomes and caveats: VDJdb matching was skewed toward anti-spike CD8 responses and likely underestimated virus-specific expansions by missing private and CD4 specificities.

Library creation used 5' RACE. Instrument used: NextSeq 500. The TCR library protocol attached unique molecular identifiers to individual cDNA molecules to correct for sequencing error and PCR bias. Sequencing covered both TCR alpha and beta chains, and within each sample the abundances of alpha and beta sequences were tightly co-correlated. In the source study's methods: Decombinator V4 was used to annotate the V gene, J gene and CDR3 of the TCR sequences. Expanded TCRs were defined as changing significantly between any two time points under a Poisson model with p below 0.0001. TCR abundances were normalised to the total number of TCRs sequenced in each sample and reported as counts per million. A search of VDJdb, accessed on 1 November 2021, was run for TCRs annotated to CMV, EBV and SARS-CoV-2, with TCRs annotated for multiple antigens excluded. The public reads were reanalyzed by TCRdb: fastp trimming at Q25, MiXCR alignment, in-frame beta chains only. Identical CDR3 proteins give one entry, which carries the most common genes and DNA. V and J calls and clone size were set by TCRdb, not the authors. The sample table lists 35,000 or so distinct CDR3 sequences, over 4.5% of them with a count of one. The ten largest clones take up over 12% of the sample.

This clonotype was recorded many times. What antigen it recognizes has not been identified. Base qualities are not at hand, and no much larger clone is one base apart. Sequenced: whole blood. The clonotype originates from an adult who was a healthcare worker with PCR-confirmed SARS-CoV-2 infection or an uninfected control (not recorded which).

The CDR3 has the sequence CAISDYTDKTYEQYF. The nucleotide sequence reads as follows: TGTGCCATCAGTGATTATACGGATAAGACTTACGAGCAGTACTTC. The V gene is TRBV10-3 and the J gene is TRBJ2-7, with the D gene not confidently named. The germline ends are 16 bases apart after V is trimmed by 3 bases and J by 4 bases. CDR3 length: 15 amino acids, cysteine to phenylalanine. The sequence is cut down to CDR3 DNA, 45 bases in frame from base 1. CDR1 and CDR2 (ENHRY, SYGVKD) derive from the germline V gene.